This TCR beta chain is drawn from a study of blood T cell repertoires in COVID-19. The table came from immunoSEQ multiplex PCR; TCRdb's copy has only in-frame clones and leaves some out. The data contain roughly 100,000 clones, roughly 92% of them singletons. This TCR derives from a middle-aged man with active COVID-19. The sample comprised peripheral blood.

The CDR3 spells CASSLAVQGAYTF. The CDR3 DNA sequence: TGTGCCAGCAGCTTAGCAGTTCAGGGCGCCTACACCTTC. The chain employs TRBV11-2 and TRBJ1-2; possibly TRBD1 for D (5 bases). The ends were cut back, 1 base at V and 10 bases at J, with 13 bases in the middle. There are 13 residues in the CDR3. The germline V gene encodes CDR1 SGHAT and CDR2 FQNNGV. Full variable domain (outside the CDR3, taken from reference TRBV11-2 and TRBJ1-2): EAGVAQSPRYKIIEKRQSVAFWCNPISGHATLYWYQQILGQGPKLLIQFQNNGVVDDSQLPKDRFSAERLKGVDSTLKIQPAKLEDSAVYLCASSLAVQGAYTFGSGTRLTVV.